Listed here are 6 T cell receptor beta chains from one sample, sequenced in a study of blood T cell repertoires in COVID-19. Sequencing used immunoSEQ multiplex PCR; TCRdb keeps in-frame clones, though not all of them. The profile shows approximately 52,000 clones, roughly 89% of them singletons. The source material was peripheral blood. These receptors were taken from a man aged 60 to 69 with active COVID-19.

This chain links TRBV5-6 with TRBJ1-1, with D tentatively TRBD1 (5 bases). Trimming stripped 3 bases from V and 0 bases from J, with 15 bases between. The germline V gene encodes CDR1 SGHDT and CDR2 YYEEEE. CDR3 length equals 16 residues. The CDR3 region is CASSSYLGTMNTEAFF. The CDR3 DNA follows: TGTGCCAGCAGCTCGTACCTCGGGACTATGAACACTGAAGCTTTCTTT.

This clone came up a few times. CDR3: CASSDSQGLHSPLHF. Written as DNA, the CDR3 is TGTGCCAGCAGCGACTCCCAGGGGCTCCACTCACCCCTCCACTTT. This chain uses TRBV6-5 with TRBJ1-6; tentative D call: TRBD1 (6 bases). V lost 6 bases and J lost 10, with 19 bases in between. The CDR3 runs to 15 residues. Germline V gene sequence: CDR1 MNHEY, CDR2 SVGAGI.

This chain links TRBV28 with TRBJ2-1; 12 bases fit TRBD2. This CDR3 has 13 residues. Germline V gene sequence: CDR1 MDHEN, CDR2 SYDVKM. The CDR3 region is CVTSGSSYNEQFF. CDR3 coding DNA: TGTGTGACTAGCGGGAGCTCCTACAATGAGCAGTTCTTC.

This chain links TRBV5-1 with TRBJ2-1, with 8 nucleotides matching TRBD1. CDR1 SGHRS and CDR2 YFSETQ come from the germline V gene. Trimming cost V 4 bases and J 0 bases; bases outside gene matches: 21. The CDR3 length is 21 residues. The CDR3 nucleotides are TGCGCCAGCAGCAGACAGGGGAAGGTCCTGCGGGCGGGTGCCTCCTACAATGAGCAGTTCTTC. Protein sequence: CASSRQGKVLRAGASYNEQFF.

The DNA of the CDR3 is TGTGCCAGCAGCCCTGACAGGGGAAGGCAGTACTTC. This codes for CASSPDRGRQYF. This chain uses TRBV7-9 with TRBJ2-7, with 8 nucleotides matching TRBD1. The CDR3 covers 12 residues. Trimming at V came to 5 bases and at J to 9 bases, leaving 6 bases not matched to a gene. Per the germline V gene, CDR1 is SEHNR and CDR2 is FQNEAQ (reference sequence).

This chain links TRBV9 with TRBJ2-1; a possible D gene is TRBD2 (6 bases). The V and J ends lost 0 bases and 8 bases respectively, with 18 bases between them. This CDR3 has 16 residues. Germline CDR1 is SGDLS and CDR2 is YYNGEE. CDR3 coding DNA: TGTGCCAGCAGCGTAGGGGTTGGAGGGAGTGGGGATGAGCAGTTCTTC. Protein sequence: CASSVGVGGSGDEQFF.